This T cell receptor beta chain stems from a study of T cell responses to AZD1222 COVID-19 vaccine. CDR1 and CDR2 (germline): MDHEN, SYDVKM. The CDR3 sequence is 13 residues long. Trimming left V 5 bases short and J 2 bases short, with 7 bases between. Repertoires were generated with immunoSEQ multiplex PCR, while TCRdb's copy carries only in-frame clones and drops some. Here the sample spans 200,000 or so clones, over 80% being singletons. The sequencing here drew on peripheral blood, taken on day 0 of MenACWY control vaccination. The source is an adult in good health. V and J are TRBV28 and TRBJ2-4, with D hard to call. CDR3 nucleotides: TGTGCCAGCAGTACCGGAACCAAAAACATTCAGTACTTC. It is translated as CASSTGTKNIQYF.